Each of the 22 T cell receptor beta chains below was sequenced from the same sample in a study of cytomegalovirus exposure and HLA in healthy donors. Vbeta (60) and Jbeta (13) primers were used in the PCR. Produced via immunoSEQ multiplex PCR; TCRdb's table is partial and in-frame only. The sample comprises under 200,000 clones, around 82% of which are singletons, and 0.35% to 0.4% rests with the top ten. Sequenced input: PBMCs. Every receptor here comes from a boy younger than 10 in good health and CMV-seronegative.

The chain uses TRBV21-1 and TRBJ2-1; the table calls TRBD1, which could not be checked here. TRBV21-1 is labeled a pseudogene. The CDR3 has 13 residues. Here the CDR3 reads CASSKGQFNEQFF. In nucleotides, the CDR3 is TGTGCCAGCAGCAAAGGACAGTTCAATGAGCAGTTCTTC.

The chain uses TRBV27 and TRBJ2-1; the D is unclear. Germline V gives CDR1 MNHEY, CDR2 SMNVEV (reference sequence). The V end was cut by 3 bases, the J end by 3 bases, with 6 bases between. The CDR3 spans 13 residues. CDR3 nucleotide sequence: TGTGCCAGCAGTTTGGCCAGCTACAATGAGCAGTTCTTC. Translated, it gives CASSLASYNEQFF.

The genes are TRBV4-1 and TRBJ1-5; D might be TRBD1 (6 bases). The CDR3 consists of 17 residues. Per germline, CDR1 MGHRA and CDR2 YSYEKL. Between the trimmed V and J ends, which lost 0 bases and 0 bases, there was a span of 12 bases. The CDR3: CASSQERTAYSNQPQHF. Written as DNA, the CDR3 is TGCGCCAGCAGCCAAGAGAGGACAGCTTATAGCAATCAGCCCCAGCATTTT.

The CDR3, as DNA: TGCAGCGTTGGGGCTAGCGGGATTGGTGAGCAGTTCTTC. This encodes CSVGASGIGEQFF. The V call is TRBV29-1, the J call TRBJ2-1, with 9 nucleotides matching TRBD2. The CDR3 has 13 residues. CDR1 is SQVTM, CDR2 ANQGSEA, per germline. After removal of 4 bases from V and 9 bases from J, the junction contained 7 bases not matched to a gene.

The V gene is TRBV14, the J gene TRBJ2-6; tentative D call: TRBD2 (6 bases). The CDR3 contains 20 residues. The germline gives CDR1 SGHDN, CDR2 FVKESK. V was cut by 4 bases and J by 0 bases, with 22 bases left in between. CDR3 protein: CASSPSPATRDFSGANVLTF. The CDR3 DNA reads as TGTGCCAGCAGCCCCTCCCCAGCGACCCGGGACTTCTCTGGGGCCAACGTCCTGACTTTC.

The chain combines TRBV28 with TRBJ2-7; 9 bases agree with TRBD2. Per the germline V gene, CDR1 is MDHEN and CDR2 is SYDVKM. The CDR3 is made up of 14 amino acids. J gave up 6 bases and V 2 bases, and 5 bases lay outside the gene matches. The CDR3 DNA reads TGTGCCAGCAGTTTAGTAGGGCGGGAGGGCGAGCAGTACTTC. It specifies CASSLVGREGEQYF.

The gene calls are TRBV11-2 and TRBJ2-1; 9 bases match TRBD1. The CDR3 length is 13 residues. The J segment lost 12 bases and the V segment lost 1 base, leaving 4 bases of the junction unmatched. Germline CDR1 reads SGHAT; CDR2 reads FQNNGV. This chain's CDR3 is CASSLVPDRGQFF. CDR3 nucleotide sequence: TGTGCCAGCAGCTTAGTTCCGGACAGGGGGCAGTTCTTC.

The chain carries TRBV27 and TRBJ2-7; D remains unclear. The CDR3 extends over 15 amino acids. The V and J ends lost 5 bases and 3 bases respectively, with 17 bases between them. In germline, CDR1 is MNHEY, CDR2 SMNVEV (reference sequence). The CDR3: CASSPYPFADYEQYF. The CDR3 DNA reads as TGTGCCAGCAGTCCTTACCCCTTTGCGGACTACGAGCAGTACTTC.

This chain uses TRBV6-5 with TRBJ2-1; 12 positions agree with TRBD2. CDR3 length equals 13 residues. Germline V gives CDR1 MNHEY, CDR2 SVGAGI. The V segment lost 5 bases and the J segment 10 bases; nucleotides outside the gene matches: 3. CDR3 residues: CASSIGLAGEQFF. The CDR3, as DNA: TGTGCCAGCAGTATTGGACTAGCGGGAGAGCAGTTCTTC.

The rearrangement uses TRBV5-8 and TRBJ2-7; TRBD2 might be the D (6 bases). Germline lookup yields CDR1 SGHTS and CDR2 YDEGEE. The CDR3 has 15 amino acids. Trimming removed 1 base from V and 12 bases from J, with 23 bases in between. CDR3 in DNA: TGTGCCAGCAGCTTGCAGGGAGGTGGGGTTAGCGGAACGTACTTC. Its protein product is CASSLQGGGVSGTYF.

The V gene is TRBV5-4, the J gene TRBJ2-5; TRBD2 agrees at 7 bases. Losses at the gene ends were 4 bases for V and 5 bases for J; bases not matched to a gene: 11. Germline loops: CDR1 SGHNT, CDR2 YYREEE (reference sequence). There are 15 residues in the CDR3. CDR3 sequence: CASSPFAGDLETQYF. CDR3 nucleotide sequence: TGTGCCAGCAGCCCCTTTGCGGGAGATCTGGAGACCCAGTACTTC. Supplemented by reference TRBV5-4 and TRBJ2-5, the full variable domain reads ETGVTQSPTHLIKTRGQQVTLRCSSQSGHNTVSWYQQALGQGPQFIFQYYREEENGRGNFPPRFSGLQFPNYSSELNVNALELDDSALYLCASSPFAGDLETQYFGPGTRLLVL.

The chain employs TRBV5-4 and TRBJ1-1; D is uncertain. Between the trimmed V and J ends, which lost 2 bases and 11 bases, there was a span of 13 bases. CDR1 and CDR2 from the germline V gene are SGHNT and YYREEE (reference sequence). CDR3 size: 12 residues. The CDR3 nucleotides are TGTGCCAGCAGCTTAGATGGGCGGGTGGCTTTCTTT. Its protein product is CASSLDGRVAFF. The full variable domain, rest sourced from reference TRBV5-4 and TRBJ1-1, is ETGVTQSPTHLIKTRGQQVTLRCSSQSGHNTVSWYQQALGQGPQFIFQYYREEENGRGNFPPRFSGLQFPNYSSELNVNALELDDSALYLCASSLDGRVAFFGQGTRLTVV.

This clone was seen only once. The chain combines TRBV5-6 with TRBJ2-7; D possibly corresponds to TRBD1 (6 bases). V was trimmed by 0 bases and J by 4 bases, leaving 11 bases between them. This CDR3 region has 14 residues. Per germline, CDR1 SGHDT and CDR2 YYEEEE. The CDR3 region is CASSLEGQFYEQYF. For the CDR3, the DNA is TGTGCCAGCAGCTTGGAAGGACAGTTTTACGAGCAGTACTTC. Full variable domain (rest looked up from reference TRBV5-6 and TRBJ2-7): DAGVTQSPTHLIKTRGQQVTLRCSPKSGHDTVSWYQQALGQGPQFIFQYYEEEERQRGNFPDRFSGHQFPNYSSELNVNALLLGDSALYLCASSLEGQFYEQYFGPGTRLTVT.

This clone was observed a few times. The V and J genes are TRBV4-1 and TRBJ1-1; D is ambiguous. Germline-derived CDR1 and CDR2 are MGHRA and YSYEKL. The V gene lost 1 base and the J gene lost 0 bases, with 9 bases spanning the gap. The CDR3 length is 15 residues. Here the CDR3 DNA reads TGCGCCAGCAGCCAAGTTACAGATTTGAACACTGAAGCTTTCTTT. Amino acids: CASSQVTDLNTEAFF.

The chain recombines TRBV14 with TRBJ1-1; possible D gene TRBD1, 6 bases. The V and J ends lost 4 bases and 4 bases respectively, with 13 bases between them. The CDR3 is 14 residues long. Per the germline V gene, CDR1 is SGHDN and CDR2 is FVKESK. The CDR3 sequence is CASSRGTIATEAFF. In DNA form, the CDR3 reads TGTGCCAGCAGCCGTGGGACAATAGCCACTGAAGCTTTCTTT.

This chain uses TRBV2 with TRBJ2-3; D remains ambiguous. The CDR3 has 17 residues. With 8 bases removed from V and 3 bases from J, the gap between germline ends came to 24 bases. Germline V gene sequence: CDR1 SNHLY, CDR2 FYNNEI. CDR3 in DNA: TGTGCCAGCCATCCATCCCTTCTAGAATTGGAAACAGATACGCAGTATTTT. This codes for CASHPSLLELETDTQYF.

The CDR3, as DNA: TGTGCCAGCAGAGAGACAACTTCCTACGAGCAGTACTTC. Translated, it gives CASRETTSYEQYF. This chain links TRBV6-5 with TRBJ2-5, with D unclear. The DNA matches TRBJ2-7 better at its end, which makes the J call doubtful. The germline CDR1 and CDR2 sequences are MNHEY and SVGAGI. CDR3 size: 13 residues.

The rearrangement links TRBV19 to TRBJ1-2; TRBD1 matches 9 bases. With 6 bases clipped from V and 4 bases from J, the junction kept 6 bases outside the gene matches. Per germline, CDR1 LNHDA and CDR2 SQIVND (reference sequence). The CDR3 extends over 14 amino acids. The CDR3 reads CASRRTGVFYGYTF. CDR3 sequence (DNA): TGTGCCAGTAGACGGACAGGGGTTTTCTATGGCTACACCTTC.

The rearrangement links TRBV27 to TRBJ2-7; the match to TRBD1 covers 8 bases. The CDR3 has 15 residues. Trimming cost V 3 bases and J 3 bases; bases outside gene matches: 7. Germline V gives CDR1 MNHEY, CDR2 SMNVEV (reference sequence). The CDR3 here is CASSLGQALFYEQYF. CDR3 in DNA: TGTGCCAGCAGTTTGGGACAGGCGCTTTTCTACGAGCAGTACTTC.

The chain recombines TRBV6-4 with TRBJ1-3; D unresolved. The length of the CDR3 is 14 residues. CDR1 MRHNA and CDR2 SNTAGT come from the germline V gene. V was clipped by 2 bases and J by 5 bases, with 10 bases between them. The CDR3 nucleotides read TGTGCCAGCAGTGACCCCCGACTCAGAAACACCATATATTTT. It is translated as CASSDPRLRNTIYF.

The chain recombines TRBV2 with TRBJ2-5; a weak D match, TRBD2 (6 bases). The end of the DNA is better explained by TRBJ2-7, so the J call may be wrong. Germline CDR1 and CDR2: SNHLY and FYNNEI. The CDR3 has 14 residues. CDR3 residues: CASNGLALTYEQYF. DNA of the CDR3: TGTGCCAGCAACGGGCTAGCGCTCACCTACGAGCAGTACTTC.

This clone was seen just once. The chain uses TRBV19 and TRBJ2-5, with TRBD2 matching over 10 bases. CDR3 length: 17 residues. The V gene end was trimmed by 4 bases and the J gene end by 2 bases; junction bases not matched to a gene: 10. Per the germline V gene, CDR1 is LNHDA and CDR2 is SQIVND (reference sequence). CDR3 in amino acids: CASSNSGGLADQETQYF. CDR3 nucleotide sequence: TGTGCCAGTAGTAACTCGGGCGGACTAGCGGATCAAGAGACCCAGTACTTC.